This TCR beta chain appears in the sequencing data of a study of shared clonotypes between healthy human individuals. After removal of 6 bases from V and 2 bases from J, the junction contained 4 bases not matched to a gene. Germline V gene lookup returns CDR1 MNHEY and CDR2 SMNVEV (reference sequence). This CDR3 has 15 amino acids. Only in-frame clones appear in the TCRdb table, and some are missing; sequencing was by immunoSEQ multiplex PCR. This sample carries 1.6 million or so clones, 98% of them seen once, and the ten largest clones take 0.3% to 0.45%. The V call is TRBV27, the J call TRBJ2-3; 11 nucleotides agree with TRBD2. The origin of this receptor is a young man in good health. Sequenced sample: naive CD4+ T cells sorted from blood. Subset meaning: CD45RA+ positively selected. CDR3 sequence: CASRLAGDATDTQYF. In nucleotides, the CDR3 is TGTGCCAGCAGACTAGCGGGAGATGCCACAGATACGCAGTATTTT.